One sample yielded the 23 T cell receptor beta chains listed below, sequenced in a study of beta chain features in type 1 diabetes. cDNA synthesis used the whole RNA isolate, giving expressed TCRB sequences. Produced via immunoSEQ multiplex PCR; TCRdb's table is partial and in-frame only. The data show fewer than 30,000 clones, over 60% seen once. The specimen was Tregs from blood. All receptors come from a woman between 40 and 50 years old in good health.

This clone was seen a handful of times. This chain links TRBV5-1 with TRBJ2-3; 9 nucleotides agree with TRBD2. This CDR3 contains 15 residues. Germline trimming cut 0 bases from V and 6 bases from J; bases unmatched to any gene: 5. Germline V gene data show CDR1 as SGHRS and CDR2 as YFSETQ. CDR3 bases: TGCGCCAGCAGCTTGGCCTTAGCGGGGGCGGATACGCAGTATTTT. This gives the protein CASSLALAGADTQYF.

V and J are TRBV7-2 and TRBJ2-7; TRBD2 is a possible D gene (5 bases). The V end was cut by 5 bases, the J end by 0 bases, with 14 bases between. This CDR3 contains 15 residues. Germline CDR1 and CDR2: SGHTA and FQGNSA. CDR3 sequence reads: CASSERGSSSYEQYF. CDR3 nucleotide sequence: TGTGCCAGCAGCGAACGCGGGTCGAGCTCCTACGAGCAGTACTTC.

Written as DNA, the CDR3 is TGTGCCAGTAACAGACAGGGATCGAACACCGGGGAGCTGTTTTTT. It encodes CASNRQGSNTGELFF. The V call is TRBV28, the J call TRBJ2-2; 7 bases align to TRBD1. This CDR3 is built from 15 residues. V was pared by 9 bases and J by 0 bases, with 7 bases of the junction left unmatched. CDR1 is MDHEN and CDR2 is SYDVKM in the germline V gene.

V gene TRBV7-8 combines with J gene TRBJ2-1, with TRBD2 matching over 9 bases. From germline, CDR1 is SGHVS and CDR2 FQNEAQ. The CDR3 covers 17 residues. J was trimmed by 7 bases and V by 2 bases; bases with no gene match: 12. In DNA form, the CDR3 reads TGTGCCAGCAGCTTACGATGGGGAGCGGGGGGTAGAAATGAGCAGTTCTTC. The encoded protein is CASSLRWGAGGRNEQFF.

The rearrangement joins TRBV29-1 to TRBJ1-5; TRBD1 agrees at 7 bases. CDR1 is SQVTM and CDR2 is ANQGSEA in the germline V gene. The CDR3 totals 13 residues. CDR3 amino acids: CGTGTDWGQPQHF. CDR3 coding DNA: TGCGGGACCGGGACAGACTGGGGTCAGCCCCAGCATTTT.

The rearrangement uses TRBV5-1 and TRBJ2-1; D perhaps matches TRBD2 (6 bases). Trimming removed 4 bases from V and 9 bases from J, with 11 bases in between. Germline V CDR1 and CDR2: SGHRS, YFSETQ. The CDR3 length is 12 residues. The CDR3 nucleotides read TGCGCCAGCAGCCCCAAGCGGGCTGAGCAGTTCTTC. It specifies CASSPKRAEQFF.

This chain connects TRBV16 to TRBJ1-2; no reliable D call. With 3 bases removed from V and 7 bases from J, the gap between germline ends came to 12 bases. There are 13 residues in the CDR3. Germline V CDR1 and CDR2: KGHSY, FQNENV. The CDR3 is CASSHATRGGYTF. The CDR3 DNA follows: TGTGCCAGCAGCCACGCGACTCGGGGTGGCTACACCTTC.

This chain uses TRBV2 with TRBJ2-1; 8 bases map to TRBD2. CDR1 SNHLY and CDR2 FYNNEI come from the germline V gene. Trimming at V came to 4 bases and at J to 9 bases, leaving 11 bases not matched to a gene. The CDR3 runs to 15 residues. CDR3 DNA: TGTGCCAGCAGTGTGGGACTAGTGATCCGTCGTGAGCAGTTCTTC. Protein: CASSVGLVIRREQFF.

This clone was recorded a few times. The chain recombines TRBV10-2 with TRBJ1-3; D gene unclear. This CDR3 has 14 amino acids. Germline V lookup: CDR1 WSHSY, CDR2 SAAADI. With 3 bases removed from V and 4 bases from J, the gap between germline ends came to 10 bases. The chain's CDR3 is CASSDNSGGNTIYF. CDR3 DNA: TGCGCCAGCAGTGACAATAGCGGGGGAAACACCATATATTTT.

J is TRBJ2-3 and V is TRBV29-1, with 8 positions matching TRBD1. This CDR3 comprises 15 residues. The V gene end was trimmed by 6 bases and the J gene end by 2 bases; junction bases not matched to a gene: 10. Germline CDR1 SQVTM, CDR2 ANQGSEA. The chain's CDR3 is CSVDRGMGATDTQYF. The CDR3 bases are TGCAGCGTCGACAGGGGAATGGGGGCCACAGATACGCAGTATTTT.

V usage is TRBV5-1 and J usage is TRBJ2-2, with D unresolved. V was pared by 5 bases and J by 7 bases, with 15 bases between. This CDR3 is built from 14 residues. From germline, CDR1 is SGHRS and CDR2 YFSETQ. The CDR3 DNA sequence: TGCGCCAGCAGGACTCTGGCATCTAACGGGGAGCTGTTTTTT. Translating gives CASRTLASNGELFF. The complete variable domain, with remaining parts taken from reference TRBV5-1 and TRBJ2-2, reads KAGVTQTPRYLIKTRGQQVTLSCSPISGHRSVSWYQQTPGQGLQFLFEYFSETQRNKGNFPGRFSGRQFSNSRSEMNVSTLELGDSALYLCASRTLASNGELFFGEGSRLTVL.

This clone was observed a few times. The genes are TRBV5-1 and TRBJ2-1; 7 bases align to TRBD2. After removal of 0 bases from V and 8 bases from J, the junction contained 8 bases not matched to a gene. There are 15 residues in the CDR3. CDR1 and CDR2 from the germline V gene are SGHRS and YFSETQ. The CDR3 spells CASSLVAGVSYEQFF. The CDR3 nucleotides read TGCGCCAGCAGCTTGGTTGCGGGGGTGAGCTATGAGCAGTTCTTC. The whole variable domain, filled in from reference TRBV5-1 and TRBJ2-1, reads KAGVTQTPRYLIKTRGQQVTLSCSPISGHRSVSWYQQTPGQGLQFLFEYFSETQRNKGNFPGRFSGRQFSNSRSEMNVSTLELGDSALYLCASSLVAGVSYEQFFGPGTRLTVL.

The rearrangement links TRBV5-1 to TRBJ1-2; D may be TRBD1 (5 bases). Germline V gene sequence: CDR1 SGHRS, CDR2 YFSETQ. The CDR3 has 17 residues. The V end lost 0 bases, the J end lost 3 bases, and 18 bases lay between the germline ends. In nucleotides, the CDR3 is TGCGCCAGCAGCTTGGTAGTAGGGGCAGACCCTTACTATGGCTACACCTTC. Translation: CASSLVVGADPYYGYTF.

The chain uses TRBV6-5 and TRBJ2-2, with D tentatively TRBD2 (6 bases). V was trimmed by 4 bases and J by 0 bases, leaving 12 bases between them. CDR1 MNHEY and CDR2 SVGAGI come from the germline V gene. The CDR3 runs 16 residues. The CDR3 reads CASSSQTGANTGELFF. The CDR3 coding sequence is TGTGCCAGCAGTTCCCAAACGGGGGCGAACACCGGGGAGCTGTTTTTT.

The chain has TRBV7-9 and TRBJ1-1; no clear D gene. The CDR3 extends over 13 amino acids. V gave up 4 bases and J gave up 10 bases, with 16 bases separating them. Germline lookup yields CDR1 SEHNR and CDR2 FQNEAQ (reference sequence). DNA of the CDR3: TGTGCCAGCAGCTCCTTGGCCCGAAGTATAGCTTTCTTT. Its translation is CASSSLARSIAFF.

The chain employs TRBV27 and TRBJ1-2, with a possible D match to TRBD1 (5 bases). The ends were cut back, 3 bases at V and 0 bases at J, with 23 bases in the middle. Looked up from germline, CDR1 is MNHEY and CDR2 is SMNVEV (reference sequence). This CDR3 has 19 amino acids. In DNA, the CDR3 is TGTGCCAGCAGTTTTCGGGGTCTCGCGGGGACTCCAGCTAACTATGGCTACACCTTC. This gives the protein CASSFRGLAGTPANYGYTF.

The chain carries TRBV4-1 and TRBJ2-7; maybe TRBD1 (6 bases). The germline V gene encodes CDR1 MGHRA and CDR2 YSYEKL. The CDR3 has 15 residues. The V end lost 0 bases, the J end lost 6 bases, and 15 bases lay between the germline ends. CDR3 region: CASSQDLGASPEQYF. The CDR3 DNA reads TGCGCCAGCAGCCAAGATCTGGGGGCCTCTCCCGAGCAGTACTTC.

The chain couples TRBV19 to TRBJ1-2, with D maybe TRBD1 (5 bases). V was trimmed by 5 bases and J by 4 bases, leaving 17 bases between them. CDR1 and CDR2 from the germline V gene are LNHDA and SQIVND (reference sequence). The CDR3 runs 15 residues. This CDR3 is CASSSGHPVGYGYTF. The DNA of the CDR3 is TGTGCCAGTAGTTCCGGACACCCCGTTGGCTATGGCTACACCTTC.

This chain joins TRBV7-9 and TRBJ2-5; the D gene is possibly TRBD1 (6 bases). Looked up from germline, CDR1 is SEHNR and CDR2 is FQNEAQ (reference sequence). The V and J ends lost 5 bases and 5 bases respectively, with 15 bases between them. This CDR3 region has 14 residues. The CDR3 loop reads CASSQTGLWETQYF. The CDR3 region has the DNA TGTGCCAGCAGCCAAACAGGGCTTTGGGAGACCCAGTACTTC.

The rearrangement links TRBV2 to TRBJ2-7, with 7 nucleotides matching TRBD2. This CDR3 has 14 amino acids. Germline V lookup: CDR1 SNHLY, CDR2 FYNNEI. V was clipped by 8 bases and J by 1 base; unmatched bases: 8. The CDR3 loop reads CASAISGGSYEQYF. As DNA, the CDR3 is TGTGCCAGCGCTATTTCGGGGGGTTCCTACGAGCAGTACTTC.

The chain is built from TRBV10-3 and TRBJ1-2; the match to TRBD1 covers 7 bases. The CDR3 has 15 residues. CDR1 is ENHRY and CDR2 is SYGVKD in the germline V gene. V lost 4 bases, J lost 5 bases, and 10 bases stayed unmatched. Here the CDR3 DNA reads TGTGCCATCAGTGCGAGTTACAGGGGCCCATATGGCTACACCTTC. Its protein product is CAISASYRGPYGYTF.

This clone has a handful of counts. V is TRBV6-1 and J is TRBJ2-7; D may be TRBD1 (5 bases). V dropped 8 bases and J dropped 7 bases, with 21 bases sitting between them. Per the germline V gene, CDR1 is MNHNS and CDR2 is SASEGT. This CDR3 comprises 14 residues. The CDR3 nucleotides are TGTGCCAGCGCCTACCAGGGCCGCGGTGCGGAGCAGTACTTC. Amino acid sequence: CASAYQGRGAEQYF.

This clone was found a few times. The rearrangement joins TRBV7-2 to TRBJ2-5; TRBD2 agrees at 10 bases. Germline trimming cut 2 bases from V and 5 bases from J; bases unmatched to any gene: 8. CDR3 length equals 16 residues. CDR1 SGHTA and CDR2 FQGNSA come from the germline V gene. CDR3 loop: CASSLSGGASRETQYF. CDR3 bases: TGTGCCAGCAGCTTAAGCGGGGGGGCAAGCAGGGAGACCCAGTACTTC.